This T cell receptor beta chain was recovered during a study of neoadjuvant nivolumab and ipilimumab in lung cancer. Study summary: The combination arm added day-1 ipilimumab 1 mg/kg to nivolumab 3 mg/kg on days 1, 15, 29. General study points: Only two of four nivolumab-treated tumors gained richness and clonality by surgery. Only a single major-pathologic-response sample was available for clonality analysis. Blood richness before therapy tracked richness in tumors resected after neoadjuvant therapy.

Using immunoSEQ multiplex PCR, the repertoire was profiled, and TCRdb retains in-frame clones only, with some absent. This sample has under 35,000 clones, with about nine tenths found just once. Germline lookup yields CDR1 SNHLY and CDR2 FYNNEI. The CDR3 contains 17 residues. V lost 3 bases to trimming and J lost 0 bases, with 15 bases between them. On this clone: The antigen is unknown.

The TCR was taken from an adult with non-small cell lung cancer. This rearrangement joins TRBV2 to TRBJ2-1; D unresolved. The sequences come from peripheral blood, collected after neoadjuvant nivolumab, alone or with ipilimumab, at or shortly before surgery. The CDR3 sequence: CASSDAVLFSSYNEQFF. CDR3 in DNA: TGTGCCAGCAGTGACGCCGTTTTATTTAGCTCCTACAATGAGCAGTTCTTC.